This is a list of T cell receptor beta chains from one sample in a study of T cell changes during pregnancy in multiple sclerosis. Using immunoSEQ multiplex PCR, the repertoire was profiled, and TCRdb retains in-frame clones only, with some absent. This table has 130,000 or so clones, around 95% appearing once. The sample was peripheral blood, taken after pregnancy. All receptors derive from a female donor with multiple sclerosis, enrolled in a pregnancy study. Each CDR3 is given with its conserved first and last residue. A D gene is named only where the DNA matches it firmly. Expanded clones get a size class; other rows say once, few or many, or leave the size out.

D	J	size	V	DNA	CDR3
TRBD1	TRBJ1-2	.	TRBV5-1	TGCGCCAGCAGCGTGGGACAGGGTCCTGCCTATGGCTACACCTTC	CASSVGQGPAYGYTF
TRBD1	TRBJ2-1	.	TRBV7-2	TGTGCCAGCAGCTACGCCGGGACAGGGGACAATGAGCAGTTCTTC	CASSYAGTGDNEQFF
.	TRBJ1-2	.	TRBV25-1	TGTGCCAGCAGTGAATACGGAGGATATGGCTACACCTTC	CASSEYGGYGYTF
.	TRBJ2-3	.	TRBV15	TGTGCCACCAGCACAGGGGACGCAGATACGCAGTATTTT	CATSTGDADTQYF
.	TRBJ2-4	.	TRBV30	TGTGCCTGGAGTGCCGGGGGTAGGAGTTCGGACATTCAGTACTTC	CAWSAGGRSSDIQYF
.	TRBJ2-1	.	TRBV5-6	TGTGCCAGCTCCGAGGAGGTAAATAATGAGCAGTTCTTC	CASSEEVNNEQFF
.	TRBJ2-5	once	TRBV11-3	TGTGCCAGCAGCCGCGGGGAAGAGACCCAGTACTTC	CASSRGEETQYF
TRBD1	TRBJ1-2	.	TRBV14	TGTGCCAGCAGCCACACCCGACAGGGTCGATTACCCGGCTACACCTTC	CASSHTRQGRLPGYTF
.	TRBJ2-7	.	TRBV6-6	TGTGCCAGCAGTTATCAGGTTTCCTACGAGCAGTACTTC	CASSYQVSYEQYF
TRBD2	TRBJ2-7	.	TRBV2	TGTGCCAGCAGTCCCGGGACTAGATCCGAGCAGTACTTC	CASSPGTRSEQYF
TRBD1	TRBJ2-4	.	TRBV7-9	TGTGCCAGCAGCTCCCCCGCGGACAGGGTTCTGGTTTACTTC	CASSSPADRVLVYF
.	TRBJ1-5	.	TRBV5-8	TGTGCCAGCAGCTTGTCGGGAACGGAACAGCCCCAGCATTTT	CASSLSGTEQPQHF
TRBD2	TRBJ2-7	.	TRBV7-2	TGTGCCAGCAGCCCCCGACTAGCGGGAGTCTCCTACGAGCAGTACTTC	CASSPRLAGVSYEQYF
TRBD2	TRBJ2-3	.	TRBV6-5	TGTGCCAGCAAGGGAGGACTAGCGCCAACAGATACGCAGTATTTT	CASKGGLAPTDTQYF
TRBD1	TRBJ2-6	.	TRBV10-3	TGTGCCGTCGCTCCAGTGGGACAGGGAACAGGGGCCAACGTCCTGACTTTC	CAVAPVGQGTGANVLTF
TRBD1	TRBJ1-1	.	TRBV6-1	TGTGCCAGCAGCTTGAGGGGGCGGCAATCTGAAGCTTTCTTT	CASSLRGRQSEAFF
TRBD2	TRBJ2-3	once	TRBV7-9	TGTGCCAGCTCGGGGGGGAGCTTAAGGTACACAGATACGCAGTATTTT	CASSGGSLRYTDTQYF
TRBD1	TRBJ2-4	.	TRBV7-2	TGTGCCAGCAGCCTCACAGGGGTTATAGCCAAAAACATTCAGTACTTC	CASSLTGVIAKNIQYF
.	TRBJ2-5	.	TRBV7-2	TGTGCCAGCAGCCCCCGGAACAGTGACCAAGAGACCCAGTACTTC	CASSPRNSDQETQYF
.	TRBJ1-1	.	TRBV5-1	TGCGCCAGCAGCTCCCCAGCAGGGTCCATGAACACTGAAGCTTTCTTT	CASSSPAGSMNTEAFF
.	TRBJ2-7	.	TRBV5-4	TGTGCCAGCAGCTTGGACAACTACGAGCAGTACTTC	CASSLDNYEQYF
.	TRBJ2-2	.	TRBV7-2	TGTGCCAGCAGCATCGCGAGGGTAGCCGGGGAGCTGTTTTTT	CASSIARVAGELFF
TRBD2	TRBJ2-1	.	TRBV29-1	TGCAGCGTTCGTGGGACTAGCGGCTACAATGAGCAGTTCTTC	CSVRGTSGYNEQFF
.	TRBJ2-1	.	TRBV7-3	TGTGCCAGCAGCTTTAGCGGCGGGACGGGCTATGAGCAGTTCTTC	CASSFSGGTGYEQFF
TRBD2	TRBJ2-5	once	TRBV7-8	TGTGCCAGCAGCCTCAGTAGCGGGAGGGCCCGGGAGACCCAGTACTTC	CASSLSSGRARETQYF